A single sample gave rise to the 16 T cell receptor beta chains below, sequenced in a study of blood T cell repertoires in COVID-19. The assay was immunoSEQ multiplex PCR, and TCRdb's table has in-frame clones only and misses some. This sample yields some 140,000 clones, of which approximately 81% are seen a single time; 4.5% to 6% belongs to the top ten. Sequenced: PBMCs or T cells enriched from blood (not recorded which). The receptors come from a man aged 35 to 55 with acute COVID-19.

The rearrangement joins TRBV6-5 to TRBJ2-5; the D gene is possibly TRBD2 (6 bases). Germline V lookup: CDR1 MNHEY, CDR2 SVGAGI. The CDR3 covers 13 residues. Trimming pared 8 bases from V and 2 bases from J, leaving 12 bases between. CDR3: CASGSGRQETQYF. CDR3 DNA: TGTGCCAGCGGATCGGGGAGGCAAGAGACCCAGTACTTC.

This clone was detected only a few times. J is TRBJ1-2 and V is TRBV27; TRBD1 matches 7 bases. CDR3 length: 15 amino acids. Germline V gives CDR1 MNHEY, CDR2 SMNVEV (reference sequence). With 1 base clipped from V and 4 bases from J, the junction kept 6 bases outside the gene matches. CDR3 sequence: CASSLLTGNIYGYTF. The DNA for the CDR3 is TGTGCCAGCAGTTTATTGACAGGGAACATCTATGGCTACACCTTC.

This chain links TRBV4-1 with TRBJ1-2, with a possible D match to TRBD1 (5 bases). The CDR3 runs to 15 residues. Trimming took 1 base from V and 4 from J, leaving 13 bases between them. Per germline, CDR1 MGHRA and CDR2 YSYEKL. The CDR3, as DNA: TGCGCCAGCAGCCAAGTGGCCCAGGGAGGCTATGGCTACACCTTC. It yields the protein CASSQVAQGGYGYTF.

As DNA, the CDR3 is TGCGCCAGCAGTAAGACTGCAACTAATGAAAAACTGTTTTTT. It yields the protein CASSKTATNEKLFF. This chain uses TRBV10-2 with TRBJ1-4; D unresolved. Germline V CDR1 and CDR2: WSHSY, SAAADI. The germline V and J ends were trimmed by 5 bases and 0 bases, with 7 bases remaining between them. The CDR3 totals 14 residues.

CDR3 residues: CASCRDRLNTEAFF. CDR3 DNA sequence: TGTGCCAGTTGCCGGGACAGGTTGAACACTGAAGCTTTCTTT. The chain links TRBV19 to TRBJ1-1; 8 positions agree with TRBD1. Losses at the gene ends were 8 bases for V and 0 bases for J; bases not matched to a gene: 5. Germline-derived CDR1 and CDR2 are LNHDA and SQIVND (reference sequence). The CDR3 is 14 amino acids.

V gene TRBV7-9 combines with J gene TRBJ1-3, with D hard to call. Germline CDR1 is SEHNR and CDR2 is FQNEAQ (reference sequence). The CDR3 extends over 13 amino acids. Trimming took off 3 bases at V and 8 bases at J, with 11 bases between the two ends. The CDR3 sequence: CASSLGGSDTIYF. The CDR3 nucleotides are TGTGCCAGCAGCTTGGGAGGGAGCGACACCATATATTTT.

The gene calls are TRBV27 and TRBJ2-5; 8 nucleotides agree with TRBD2. V dropped 2 bases and J dropped 4; count of bases not matched to a gene: 6. Germline lookup yields CDR1 MNHEY and CDR2 SMNVEV (reference sequence). The CDR3 is 15 residues long. The CDR3 sequence: CASSLTGGLVETQYF. The DNA for the CDR3 is TGTGCCAGCAGTTTAACGGGGGGGCTCGTAGAGACCCAGTACTTC.

The rearrangement uses TRBV7-9 and TRBJ1-4; D is undetermined. Per the germline V gene, CDR1 is SEHNR and CDR2 is FQNEAQ (reference sequence). The V and J ends lost 5 bases and 8 bases respectively, with 9 bases between them. This CDR3 spans 12 amino acids. The CDR3 sequence: CASSEGREKLFF. The DNA of the CDR3 is TGTGCCAGCAGCGAGGGAAGGGAAAAACTGTTTTTT.

V is TRBV30 and J is TRBJ2-1; 7 nucleotides line up with TRBD2. This CDR3 is 15 amino acids long. Germline V gene sequence: CDR1 GTSNPN, CDR2 SVGIG (reference sequence). J lost 1 base, V lost 5 bases, and 8 bases had no gene match. For the CDR3, the DNA is TGTGCCTGGTCTGGCAGCGGGGTTTCCTACAATGAGCAGTTCTTC. Protein product: CAWSGSGVSYNEQFF.

This rearrangement joins TRBV28 to TRBJ2-3; D is uncertain. Germline V gene data show CDR1 as MDHEN and CDR2 as SYDVKM. The CDR3 loop spans 15 amino acids. The V end lost 0 bases, the J end lost 3 bases, and 10 bases lay between the germline ends. Here the CDR3 DNA reads TGTGCCAGCAGTTTATGGGGCTCACAAACAGATACGCAGTATTTT. Encoded protein: CASSLWGSQTDTQYF.

J is TRBJ2-7 and V is TRBV18, with D possibly TRBD1 on 5 matching bases. The CDR3 extends over 14 amino acids. CDR1 is KGHSH, CDR2 LQKENI, per germline. Trimming cost V 4 bases and J 4 bases, with 14 bases left between them. The CDR3 sequence: CASSQLQSGYEQYF. The CDR3 DNA reads TGTGCCAGCTCACAATTACAATCAGGGTACGAGCAGTACTTC. The full variable domain, in which reference TRBV18 and TRBJ2-7 provide the parts outside the CDR3, is NAGVMQNPRHLVRRRGQEARLRCSPMKGHSHVYWYRQLPEEGLKFMVYLQKENIIDESGMPKERFSAEFPKEGPSILRIQQVVRGDSAAYFCASSQLQSGYEQYFGPGTRLTVT.

In this sample, this clone turned up once. The rearrangement uses TRBV7-9 and TRBJ1-2; D is unclear. Germline V gives CDR1 SEHNR, CDR2 FQNEAQ (reference sequence). The CDR3 covers 13 residues. V lost 4 bases, J lost 5 bases, and 11 bases lay in between. The CDR3 spells CASSSPGVYGYTF. The CDR3 DNA reads TGTGCCAGCAGCTCCCCCGGGGTTTATGGCTACACCTTC.

This chain links TRBV5-6 with TRBJ2-1; 7 nucleotides match TRBD1. Germline V gene sequence: CDR1 SGHDT, CDR2 YYEEEE. This CDR3 region has 17 residues. The ends lost 4 bases at V and 1 base at J; junction bases unmatched: 11. CDR3 nucleotides: TGTGCCAGCAGCCGAGATAGACAGGGTGAATCCTACAATGAGCAGTTCTTC. It is translated as CASSRDRQGESYNEQFF.

The V and J genes are TRBV2 and TRBJ1-5; 11 bases are a match to TRBD1. Germline V CDR1 and CDR2: SNHLY, FYNNEI. V was clipped by 5 bases and J by 2 bases; unmatched bases: 8. The CDR3 consists of 17 residues. The CDR3 loop reads CASSFRDRGVGNQPQHF. The DNA for the CDR3 is TGTGCCAGCAGTTTCCGGGACAGGGGGGTTGGCAATCAGCCCCAGCATTTT.

The CDR3 sequence: CAWSVGAGEETQYF. The CDR3 DNA is TGTGCCTGGAGTGTGGGGGCAGGGGAAGAGACCCAGTACTTC. V gene TRBV30 combines with J gene TRBJ2-5; D might be TRBD1 (6 bases). With 0 bases removed from V and 3 bases from J, the gap between germline ends came to 11 bases. This CDR3 region has 14 residues. The germline V gene has CDR1 GTSNPN and CDR2 SVGIG (reference sequence).

The chain uses TRBV9 and TRBJ1-4; D is uncertain. The CDR3 spans 14 residues. Germline assignment: CDR1 SGDLS and CDR2 YYNGEE. The ends were cut back, 2 bases at V and 6 bases at J, with 11 bases in the middle. The CDR3 region has the DNA TGTGCCAGCAGCGTCGGCGGGGAGGATGAAAAACTGTTTTTT. Its protein is CASSVGGEDEKLFF.